Below are 16 T cell receptor beta chains sequenced from a single sample in a study of blood T cell repertoires in COVID-19. The table came from immunoSEQ multiplex PCR; TCRdb's copy has only in-frame clones and leaves some out. The sample has approximately 25,000 clones, approximately 77% seen once. What was sequenced was peripheral blood. The receptors come from an elderly man with active or convalescent COVID-19.

The V gene is TRBV6-6, the J gene TRBJ2-3; TRBD2 might be the D (7 bases). CDR1 and CDR2 from the germline V gene are MNHNY and SVGAGI (reference sequence). The germline V and J ends were trimmed by 6 bases and 3 bases, with 16 bases remaining between them. The CDR3 has 15 amino acids. Here the CDR3 reads CASRMRGGGTDTQYF. For the CDR3, the DNA is TGTGCCAGCAGGATGAGGGGGGGAGGAACAGATACGCAGTATTTT.

The V call is TRBV28, the J call TRBJ1-1, with a tentative D call TRBD1 (5 bases). The CDR3 covers 13 residues. Germline V gene lookup returns CDR1 MDHEN and CDR2 SYDVKM. V was trimmed by 7 bases and J by 0 bases, leaving 9 bases between them. CDR3: CASIPGMNTEAFF. The CDR3, as DNA: TGTGCCAGCATCCCAGGGATGAACACTGAAGCTTTCTTT.

This chain connects TRBV28 to TRBJ2-3; TRBD2 aligns across 7 bases. V dropped 2 bases and J dropped 0; count of bases not matched to a gene: 5. The germline gives CDR1 MDHEN, CDR2 SYDVKM. There are 16 residues in the CDR3. The CDR3 region has the DNA TGTGCCAGCAGTTTAGGGATTAGCGGGAGCACAGATACGCAGTATTTT. Protein sequence: CASSLGISGSTDTQYF.

The chain links TRBV12-5 to TRBJ1-1, with 9 bases lining up with TRBD1. With 4 bases clipped from V and 8 bases from J, the junction kept 2 bases outside the gene matches. This CDR3 has 12 amino acids. CDR1 is LGHNT, CDR2 FRNRAP, per germline. The CDR3 spells CASGSGQGEAFF. In nucleotides, the CDR3 is TGTGCTAGTGGTTCCGGACAGGGGGAAGCTTTCTTT.

The chain links TRBV7-9 to TRBJ1-1; D uncertain. The CDR3 runs to 13 residues. Trimming removed 4 bases at V and 4 bases at J, with 10 bases between. CDR1 is SEHNR, CDR2 FQNEAQ, per germline (reference sequence). CDR3 DNA sequence: TGTGCCAGCAGCTCGAGTAGTAGCACTGAAGCTTTCTTT. As protein: CASSSSSSTEAFF. The full variable domain, rest sourced from reference TRBV7-9 and TRBJ1-1, is DTGVSQNPRHKITKRGQNVTFRCDPISEHNRLYWYRQTLGQGPEFLTYFQNEAQLEKSRLLSDRFSAERPKGSFSTLEIQRTEQGDSAMYLCASSSSSSTEAFFGQGTRLTVV.

The chain links TRBV5-1 to TRBJ2-3, with 14 bases lining up with TRBD2. CDR1 is SGHRS, CDR2 YFSETQ, per germline. The CDR3 is 18 residues long. V trimming: 2 bases; J trimming: 3 bases; junction bases outside the gene matches: 8. In DNA form, the CDR3 reads TGCGCCAGCAGCTTTGGTCCGACTAGCGGGGGGGCAACAGATACGCAGTATTTT. It codes for CASSFGPTSGGATDTQYF.

The chain is built from TRBV6-2 or TRBV6-3 and TRBJ2-1; 7 bases agree with TRBD2. Germline V gene sequence: CDR1 MNHEY, CDR2 SVGEGT. This CDR3 spans 17 amino acids. V gave up 4 bases and J gave up 9 bases; unmatched junction bases: 18. The CDR3 is CASSSHFASGGGGEQFF. The DNA for the CDR3 is TGTGCCAGCAGTTCCCATTTTGCTAGCGGAGGCGGAGGTGAGCAGTTCTTC.

The rearrangement joins TRBV19 to TRBJ2-5; TRBD2 aligns across 7 bases. Germline V CDR1 and CDR2: LNHDA, SQIVND (reference sequence). V lost 3 bases, J lost 6 bases, and 7 bases stayed unmatched. The CDR3 runs 14 residues. CDR3 nucleotides: TGTGCCAGTAGTATCCCAGCGGGAACACAGACCCAGTACTTC. The encoded protein is CASSIPAGTQTQYF.

This clone was detected only a few times. The chain links TRBV5-1 to TRBJ2-1, with 9 bases identical to TRBD1. The germline V gene encodes CDR1 SGHRS and CDR2 YFSETQ. V shed 1 base and J 5 bases; nucleotides not matched to a gene: 4. The CDR3 runs 15 residues. The CDR3 DNA sequence: TGCGCCAGCAGCTTGTGGGACAGGGATAACAATGAGCAGTTCTTC. This encodes CASSLWDRDNNEQFF.

V gene TRBV5-3 combines with J gene TRBJ1-4; TRBD1 matches 9 bases. TRBV5-3 is filed as an ORF, its function uncertain. With 5 bases clipped from V and 6 bases from J, the junction kept 5 bases outside the gene matches. The CDR3 length is 14 residues. The CDR3 here is CARSDRTGDEKLFF. The CDR3, as DNA: TGTGCCAGAAGTGACCGGACAGGGGATGAAAAACTGTTTTTT.

The V and J genes are TRBV4-1 and TRBJ2-7, with TRBD2 matching 9 bases. The CDR3 runs 16 residues. V lost 0 bases to trimming and J lost 2 bases; unmatched junction nucleotides: 5. The germline V gene encodes CDR1 MGHRA and CDR2 YSYEKL. CDR3 protein: CASSQEKREATYEQYF. The CDR3 bases are TGCGCCAGCAGCCAAGAAAAGCGGGAGGCTACCTACGAGCAGTACTTC.

The chain joins TRBV18 to TRBJ2-1; D is ambiguous. The ends were cut back, 2 bases at V and 5 bases at J, with 13 bases in the middle. From germline, CDR1 is KGHSH and CDR2 LQKENI. The CDR3 spans 15 residues. CDR3 protein: CASSPRKSRDNEQFF. Written as DNA, the CDR3 is TGTGCCAGCTCACCAAGGAAGTCTAGAGACAATGAGCAGTTCTTC.

The V call is TRBV27, the J call TRBJ2-7; D gene ambiguous. Germline lookup yields CDR1 MNHEY and CDR2 SMNVEV (reference sequence). The length of the CDR3 is 16 residues. The V end was cut by 0 bases, the J end by 0 bases, with 12 bases between. CDR3 bases: TGTGCCAGCAGTTTATCTGGCGTCAGCGTCTCCTACGAGCAGTACTTC. Its translation is CASSLSGVSVSYEQYF.

This clone was observed a handful of times. This rearrangement joins TRBV10-3 to TRBJ2-1, with D perhaps TRBD2 (7 bases). There are 16 residues in the CDR3. Germline CDR1 and CDR2: ENHRY and SYGVKD. Deletions cut 0 bases from V and 3 bases from J, with 12 bases between. CDR3 coding DNA: TGTGCCATCAGTGAGTCGGCGGGGGCCATCTACAATGAGCAGTTCTTC. It yields the protein CAISESAGAIYNEQFF.

The chain carries TRBV6-6 and TRBJ2-1; TRBD2 matches at 9 bases. The CDR3 spans 16 residues. J was trimmed by 2 bases and V by 4 bases; bases with no gene match: 6. The germline gives CDR1 MNHNY, CDR2 SVGAGI (reference sequence). The DNA for the CDR3 is TGTGCCAGCAGTTCCGGGACTAGCATCCCCTACAATGAGCAGTTCTTC. This translates into CASSSGTSIPYNEQFF.

This rearrangement joins TRBV21-1 to TRBJ1-4. TRBV21-1 counts as a pseudogene. This CDR3 contains 17 residues. CDR3 DNA: TGTGCCAGCAGCAAAAAGCGGGGGAGGGGGCTAAATGAAAAACTGTTTTTT. Translating gives CASSKKRGRGLNEKLFF.